These T cell receptor beta chains were read from a single sample in a study of cytomegalovirus exposure and HLA in healthy donors. Sequencing used immunoSEQ multiplex PCR; TCRdb keeps in-frame clones, though not all of them. The repertoire has about 160,000 clones, roughly 80% of them found once; the top ten carry 0.35% to 0.45%. Sequenced: PBMCs. These receptors were obtained from a boy between 2 and 10 years old in good health and CMV-seronegative. The CDR3 runs from the conserved cysteine through the conserved F or W. A D gene is named only where the DNA matches it firmly. Expanded clones get a size class; other rows say once, few or many, or leave the size out.

>TRBV5-1|once|TRBD1|TRBJ1-4
CASSSGTGHEKLFF
TGCGCCAGCAGCTCCGGGACAGGGCACGAAAAACTGTTTTTT
>TRBV18|.|TRBD1|TRBJ2-7
CASSRQGSYEQYF
TGTGCCAGCTCTCGACAGGGGTCCTACGAGCAGTACTTC
>TRBV28|.|.|TRBJ2-3
CASSLGGQQDTQYF
TGTGCCAGCAGTTTAGGTGGGCAACAAGATACGCAGTATTTT
>TRBV30|.|.|TRBJ2-7
CAWSVTLSIYEQYF
TGTGCCTGGAGTGTAACCCTGAGCATCTACGAGCAGTACTTC
>TRBV9|.|.|TRBJ2-1
CASSVPRGVSSYNEQFF
TGTGCCAGCAGCGTCCCTCGCGGGGTTAGCTCCTACAATGAGCAGTTCTTC
>TRBV6-5|few|.|TRBJ1-1
CASSRRNEAFF
TGTGCCAGCAGTCGGAGGAACGAAGCTTTCTTT
>TRBV5-1|.|TRBD1|TRBJ2-1
CATRDSYNEQFF
TGCGCCACCCGGGACAGCTACAATGAGCAGTTCTTC
>TRBV2|once|.|TRBJ2-2
CASGGQGNTGELFF
TGTGCCAGCGGAGGGCAGGGCAACACCGGGGAGCTGTTTTTT
>TRBV2|.|.|TRBJ1-2
CASNRLSGVTNYGYTF
TGTGCCAGCAACCGTCTTTCAGGGGTAACTAACTATGGCTACACCTTC
>TRBV27|.|TRBD2|TRBJ2-7
CASSPLRKAGLEQYF
TGTGCCAGCAGTCCCCTAAGGAAAGCGGGATTGGAGCAGTACTTC
>TRBV27|.|.|TRBJ1-1
CASSFGTSSFNTEAFF
TGTGCCAGCAGTTTTGGGACTAGTAGTTTCAACACTGAAGCTTTCTTT
>TRBV21-1|.|.|TRBJ1-1
CASSKRTGRRAEAFF
TGTGCCAGCAGCAAACGGACAGGGAGGCGGGCTGAAGCTTTCTTT
>TRBV11-2|.|.|TRBJ2-7
CASSLGAAYEQYF
TGTGCCAGCAGCTTAGGGGCAGCCTACGAGCAGTACTTC
>TRBV10-2|few|.|TRBJ1-1
CASSELRENTEAFF
TGCGCCAGCAGTGAGCTGAGGGAGAACACTGAAGCTTTCTTT
>TRBV15|.|TRBD1|TRBJ1-5
CATSRDGTGYQPQHF
TGTGCCACCAGCAGGGACGGGACAGGGTATCAGCCCCAGCATTTT
>TRBV5-1|.|TRBD2|TRBJ2-2
CASSLRAGEEAGELFF
TGCGCCAGCAGCTTGAGGGCGGGAGAGGAGGCCGGGGAGCTGTTTTTT
>TRBV10-3|.|.|TRBJ2-1
CAISPGRGSYNEQFF
TGTGCCATCAGTCCCGGGCGGGGATCCTACAATGAGCAGTTCTTC
>TRBV28|.|TRBD2|TRBJ2-1
CASSSPSTREYNEQFF
TGTGCCAGCAGTTCCCCTTCCACGCGGGAGTACAATGAGCAGTTCTTC
>TRBV4-1|.|.|TRBJ2-7
CASSQEPGPSYEQYF
TGCGCCAGCAGCCAAGAGCCAGGCCCGTCCTACGAGCAGTACTTC
>TRBV11-3|once|TRBD2|TRBJ2-1
CASSLGSSGSYEQFF
TGTGCCAGCAGCTTAGGTTCTAGCGGGAGCTATGAGCAGTTCTTC
>TRBV2|.|TRBD2|TRBJ2-1
CASSGRSSGRGSEQFF
TGTGCCAGCAGTGGTCGGTCTAGCGGGAGAGGTAGTGAGCAGTTCTTC
>TRBV4-1|.|.|TRBJ2-5
CASSQDQLALQETQYF
TGCGCCAGCAGCCAAGATCAACTAGCTTTACAAGAGACCCAGTACTTC
>TRBV4-2|.|.|TRBJ1-3
CASSQDKQPGNTIYF
TGTGCCAGCAGCCAAGATAAACAGCCTGGAAACACCATATATTTT
>TRBV9|once|TRBD1|TRBJ2-3
CASSTGAGSTDTQYF
TGTGCCAGCAGCACAGGGGCAGGGAGCACAGATACGCAGTATTTT
>TRBV27|.|TRBD2|TRBJ2-2
CASSLYVLAGGRTGELFF
TGTGCCAGCAGTTTATATGTTTTAGCGGGAGGTAGGACCGGGGAGCTGTTTTTT
>TRBV12-5|.|TRBD2|TRBJ2-1
CASGRGLAGGDEQFF
TGTGCTAGTGGTCGGGGACTAGCGGGAGGAGATGAGCAGTTCTTC
>TRBV5-1|.|TRBD1|TRBJ1-5
CASSSDRVKNSNQPQHF
TGCGCCAGCAGCTCGGACAGGGTAAAAAATAGCAATCAGCCCCAGCATTTT
>TRBV7-9|.|.|TRBJ1-1
CASSLSGRILNTEAFF
TGTGCCAGCAGCTTAAGCGGCAGAATTTTGAACACTGAAGCTTTCTTT
>TRBV29-1|.|.|TRBJ2-3
CSVESSGTDTQYF
TGCAGCGTTGAGTCTAGCGGCACAGATACGCAGTATTTT
>TRBV7-9|once|TRBD1|TRBJ2-7
CASSLGGGLAHEQYF
TGTGCCAGCAGCTTAGGAGGGGGCCTAGCCCACGAGCAGTACTTC
>TRBV6-1|.|TRBD1|TRBJ2-7
CASSSGTGPLEQYF
TGTGCCAGCAGTTCCGGGACAGGGCCCCTCGAGCAGTACTTC
>TRBV4-1|.|.|TRBJ1-5
CASSQVQTGNQPQHF
TGCGCCAGCAGCCAAGTCCAGACAGGCAATCAGCCCCAGCATTTT
>TRBV19|.|.|TRBJ2-1
CASNPGGPSYNEQFF
TGTGCCAGTAACCCCGGGGGTCCCAGCTACAATGAGCAGTTCTTC
>TRBV19|.|.|TRBJ2-1
CASRTSYNEQFF
TGTGCCAGTAGGACTAGCTACAATGAGCAGTTCTTC
>TRBV7-7|.|.|TRBJ2-3
CASSPSGDTDTQYF
TGTGCCAGCAGCCCATCCGGTGACACAGATACGCAGTATTTT
>TRBV2|.|.|TRBJ2-3
CASSEFRGGPLTDTQYF
TGTGCCAGCAGTGAATTTAGGGGCGGACCCCTCACAGATACGCAGTATTTT
>TRBV4-1|.|.|TRBJ2-7
CASATADSYEQYF
TGCGCCAGCGCCACAGCTGACTCCTACGAGCAGTACTTC
>TRBV7-3|.|.|TRBJ2-1
CASSLTTVGLTSEQFF
TGTGCCAGCAGCTTAACTACTGTTGGGCTAACGAGTGAGCAGTTCTTC
>TRBV4-2|.|.|TRBJ2-3
CASSQVPQPYTDTQYF
TGTGCCAGCAGCCAAGTTCCTCAACCCTACACAGATACGCAGTATTTT
>TRBV18|.|TRBD2|TRBJ2-7
CASSPAPGGPYEQYF
TGTGCCAGCTCTCCGGCTCCGGGAGGGCCCTACGAGCAGTACTTC
>TRBV29-1|.|TRBD1|TRBJ2-3
CSTRQGSTDTQYF
TGCAGCACCCGACAGGGTAGCACAGATACGCAGTATTTT
>TRBV5-1|.|TRBD2|TRBJ2-3
CASSLGLGGADTQYF
TGCGCCAGCAGCCTGGGACTAGGTGGGGCAGATACGCAGTATTTT
>TRBV6-1|.|.|TRBJ1-3
CASSGGQASGNTIYF
TGTGCCAGCAGTGGGGGACAAGCCTCTGGAAACACCATATATTTT
>TRBV7-9|.|.|TRBJ1-3
CASSYQPPGDSGNTIYF
TGTGCCAGCAGTTACCAACCCCCGGGGGACTCTGGAAACACCATATATTTT
>TRBV7-3|once|TRBD1|TRBJ2-2
CASSSTLRQGGTGELFF
TGTGCCAGCAGCTCAACCTTGCGACAGGGGGGGACCGGGGAGCTGTTTTTT
>TRBV10-3|few|.|TRBJ2-1
CAISGNDREQFF
TGTGCCATCAGTGGAAACGATCGGGAGCAGTTCTTC
>TRBV19|.|TRBD1|TRBJ2-7
CASSLRQGGVYEQYF
TGTGCCAGTAGTCTTAGACAGGGTGGAGTCTACGAGCAGTACTTC
>TRBV27|.|TRBD1|TRBJ2-7
CASSRQGAPGAANYEQYF
TGTGCCAGCAGCCGACAGGGGGCGCCTGGCGCAGCTAACTACGAGCAGTACTTC
>TRBV6-1|.|.|TRBJ2-7
CASSEPGTYEQYF
TGTGCCAGCAGTGAGCCAGGTACCTACGAGCAGTACTTC
>TRBV27|.|.|TRBJ2-2
CASSFARRANTGELFF
TGTGCCAGCAGTTTCGCTAGACGGGCGAACACCGGGGAGCTGTTTTTT
>TRBV27|.|.|TRBJ1-2
CASSLSLTGSYGYTF
TGTGCCAGCAGTTTGTCATTGACAGGCTCCTATGGCTACACCTTC
>TRBV10-3|.|.|TRBJ2-7
CAISESRDMGEQYF
TGTGCCATCAGTGAGTCCCGGGACATGGGAGAGCAGTACTTC
>TRBV5-6|.|.|TRBJ2-7
CASSWGDSIYEQYF
TGTGCCAGCAGCTGGGGGGACAGTATCTACGAGCAGTACTTC
>TRBV7-3|.|.|TRBJ1-1
CASSPSATRRTEAFF
TGTGCCAGCAGCCCATCGGCGACACGGAGGACTGAAGCTTTCTTT
>TRBV5-6|.|TRBD1|TRBJ2-1
CASSFWRGTGVYNEQFF
TGTGCCAGCAGCTTCTGGAGGGGGACAGGGGTGTACAATGAGCAGTTCTTC
>TRBV13|.|.|TRBJ1-5
CASSSRLSQPQHF
TGTGCCAGCAGCTCCAGGTTGAGTCAGCCCCAGCATTTT
>TRBV6-1|.|TRBD2|TRBJ2-3
CASSEVARGGNTQYF
TGTGCCAGCAGTGAAGTGGCCCGGGGGGGAAATACGCAGTATTTT
>TRBV9|.|TRBD1|TRBJ2-7
CASTRTGGLDEQYF
TGTGCCAGCACCCGGACAGGGGGACTTGACGAGCAGTACTTC